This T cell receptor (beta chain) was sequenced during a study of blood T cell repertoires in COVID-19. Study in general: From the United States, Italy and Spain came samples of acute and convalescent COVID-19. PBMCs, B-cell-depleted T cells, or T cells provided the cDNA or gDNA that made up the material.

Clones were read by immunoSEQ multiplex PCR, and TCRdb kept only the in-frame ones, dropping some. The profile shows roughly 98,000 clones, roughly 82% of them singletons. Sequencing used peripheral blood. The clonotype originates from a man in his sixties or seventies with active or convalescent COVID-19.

This CDR3 reads CASKRQGETGELFF. CDR3 bases: TGTGCCAGCAAACGACAGGGGGAAACCGGGGAGCTGTTTTTT. The chain uses TRBV10-3 and TRBJ2-2, with TRBD1 matching over 9 bases. The CDR3 length is 14 residues. The J segment lost 5 bases and the V segment lost 10 bases, leaving 8 bases of the junction unmatched. CDR1 is ENHRY, CDR2 SYGVKD, per germline.